Listed here are 14 T cell receptor beta chains from one sample, sequenced in a study of immune heterogeneity within non-small cell lung tumors. Template material for each sample was 550 to 750 ng of bulk tumor genomic DNA. Several widely spaced biopsies per primary tumor were taken during surgery. The patients were newly diagnosed with non-small cell lung cancer, had not been treated, and had curative surgery. With 32 V and 13 J primers, multiplex PCR amplified the TCR beta CDR3. MiXCR, run by TCRdb on the multiplex PCR reads, gives a single entry per CDR3 protein. The sample shows tens of thousands of distinct CDR3 sequences, around 28% of them seen only once. Sequenced material: lung tumor tissue. These TCRs come from a middle-aged man with non-small cell lung cancer.

The V and J genes are TRBV7-9 and TRBJ1-1; D is possibly TRBD1 (5 bases). Trimming took off 2 bases at V and 4 bases at J, with 14 bases between the two ends. CDR1 SEHNR and CDR2 FQNEAQ come from the germline V gene (reference sequence). This CDR3 comprises 15 residues. The DNA for the CDR3 is TGTGCCAGCAGCTTAATTGTAGCCAGGGCCACTGAAGCTTTCTTT. It specifies CASSLIVARATEAFF.

This clonotype showed up many times. The V and J genes are TRBV5-1 and TRBJ2-1, with 10 bases lining up with TRBD2. CDR3 length: 14 residues. Trimming removed 7 bases from V and 7 bases from J; junction bases left unmatched: 8. Per the germline V gene, CDR1 is SGHRS and CDR2 is YFSETQ. DNA of the CDR3: TGCGCCAGCTCTAGGGCTAGCGGGAGAAATGAGCAGTTCTTC. This codes for CASSRASGRNEQFF.

This clonotype was seen more than once but under ten times. The chain recombines TRBV20-1 with TRBJ2-2, with D hard to call. CDR1 and CDR2 from the germline V gene are DFQATT and SNEGSKA (reference sequence). V lost 5 bases and J lost 0, with 10 bases in between. The CDR3 sequence is 14 residues long. CDR3 loop: CSALSPANTGELFF. CDR3 coding DNA: TGCAGTGCTTTGTCACCCGCGAACACCGGGGAGCTGTTTTTT.

The chain is built from TRBV4-3 and TRBJ2-1; no clear D. Per germline, CDR1 LGHNA and CDR2 YSLEER. Between the trimmed V and J ends, which lost 0 bases and 6 bases, there was a span of 12 bases. The CDR3 covers 15 residues. The CDR3 nucleotides are TGCGCCAGCAGCCAAGATCAGGAGCGCCGCAATGAGCAGTTCTTC. Its translation: CASSQDQERRNEQFF.

The chain joins TRBV6-2 or TRBV6-3 to TRBJ2-1; 7 nucleotides line up with TRBD1. Germline-derived CDR1 and CDR2 are MNHEY and SVGEGT. The length of the CDR3 is 12 residues. V was pared by 6 bases and J by 10 bases, with 6 bases of the junction left unmatched. The CDR3 DNA is TGTGCCAGCAGAGACGAACAGGGGGAGCAGTTCTTC. It specifies CASRDEQGEQFF.

This clonotype has ten or more counts. This sequence joins TRBV6-1 and TRBJ1-6; 10 nucleotides agree with TRBD1. The germline gives CDR1 MNHNS, CDR2 SASEGT. This CDR3 spans 14 amino acids. J lost 9 bases, V lost 8 bases, and 7 bases had no gene match. The CDR3 spells CASRQGAGSSPLHF. The CDR3 nucleotides read TGTGCCAGCCGACAGGGGGCTGGTAGTTCACCCCTCCACTTT.

This clonotype was counted between two and nine times. This chain links TRBV6-1 with TRBJ1-2; TRBD1 matches at 7 bases. V was clipped by 5 bases and J by 3 bases; unmatched bases: 6. Per germline, CDR1 MNHNS and CDR2 SASEGT. The CDR3 extends over 14 amino acids. The CDR3 here is CASSTGTGDYGYTF. Written as DNA, the CDR3 is TGTGCCAGCAGTACCGGTACAGGGGACTATGGCTACACCTTC.

The chain is built from TRBV5-1 and TRBJ2-2, with 7 positions matching TRBD1. Germline V lookup: CDR1 SGHRS, CDR2 YFSETQ. The V segment lost 4 bases and the J segment 1 base; nucleotides outside the gene matches: 7. This CDR3 region has 16 residues. Written as DNA, the CDR3 is TGCGCCAGCAGCCGAACCGGGACAGAGAACACCGGGGAGCTGTTTTTT. It translates to CASSRTGTENTGELFF.

A remark on this clonotype: Because the CDR3 is missing its conserved closing phenylalanine or tryptophan, this is likely a read error. This chain connects TRBV10-3 to TRBJ1-2; possibly TRBD1 for D (6 bases). Trimming removed 10 bases from V and 0 bases from J, with 12 bases in between. The V gene's germline CDR1 is ENHRY and CDR2 SYGVKD. This CDR3 comprises 13 residues. Written as DNA, the CDR3 is TGTGCCACAAGGGACACTCCTAACTATGGCTACACCTCC. Translation gives CATRDTPNYGYTS.

This clonotype was found a few times. Written as DNA, the CDR3 is TGCAGTGCTAGAGAGAGGAAACTAGCGGCGGGGACAGATACGCAGTATTTT. It specifies CSARERKLAAGTDTQYF. The chain is built from TRBV20-1 and TRBJ2-3, with TRBD2 matching 8 bases. Germline V gene data show CDR1 as DFQATT and CDR2 as SNEGSKA (reference sequence). Trimming removed 0 bases from V and 3 bases from J; junction bases left unmatched: 11. This CDR3 has 17 residues.

This clonotype appeared many times. CDR3 DNA: TGTGCCAGCAGCTCTTCCACCCACCGGGGGCGGACATGGCAGTACTTC. Translating gives CASSSSTHRGRTWQYF. This chain uses TRBV11-2 with TRBJ2-7; D may correspond to TRBD1 or TRBD2 (6 bases each). Germline CDR1 SGHAT, CDR2 FQNNGV. The CDR3 consists of 16 residues. V lost 4 bases and J 9 bases, leaving 25 bases between the germline ends.

This clonotype was seen repeatedly, ten times or more. CDR3 nucleotides: TGTGCCAGCAGCCCGATAGCGGGATCGTACAATGAGCAGTTCTTC. This gives the protein CASSPIAGSYNEQFF. The chain couples TRBV11-3 to TRBJ2-1, with 8 bases identical to TRBD2. The germline V gene encodes CDR1 SGHNT and CDR2 YENEEA. With V trimmed by 5 bases and J by 4 bases, 7 bases remained unmatched. CDR3 length: 15 residues.

This clonotype showed up just a few times. The chain couples TRBV20-1 to TRBJ1-6; 7 bases line up with TRBD1. The CDR3 has 13 residues. After removal of 4 bases from V and 7 bases from J, the junction contained 4 bases not matched to a gene. From germline, CDR1 is DFQATT and CDR2 SNEGSKA (reference sequence). Here the CDR3 DNA reads TGCAGTGCTACCGGGACAGCGAATTCACCCCTCCACTTT. Translating it yields CSATGTANSPLHF.

This clonotype was recorded many times. The V and J genes are TRBV30 and TRBJ1-4; the D is unclear. This CDR3 is 14 amino acids long. CDR1 and CDR2 from the germline V gene are GTSNPN and SVGIG (reference sequence). V was cut by 0 bases and J by 7 bases, with 12 bases left in between. The CDR3 DNA reads as TGTGCCTGGAGTGTTGGAAGGGAGGGTGAAAAACTGTTTTTT. As protein: CAWSVGREGEKLFF.